This T cell receptor beta chain was recorded in a study of cytomegalovirus exposure and HLA in healthy donors (dated by TCRdb to about 2017). For the study in its entirety: In an earlier analysis of under 600 of the donors, 276 Gb of sequence data and 90 million to 120 million unique TCR beta sequences from about 190 million T cells were reported. An early release that covered 640 HLA-typed donors contained approximately 300 gigabases of sequencing data and 85 million to 100 million unique TCR sequences. The genetic ancestry cluster associated with self-reported Caucasian donors included about four fifths of the 398 genotyped donors. The study aimed to test whether cataloging public T cell receptors could reveal signatures of past pathogen exposure. The T cell repertoires of some 700 subjects were profiled by immunosequencing and related to cytomegalovirus serostatus. A separate validation cohort of about 110 different subjects was used in addition to the roughly 700-subject first cohort. The study combined high-throughput TCR immunosequencing, statistical association of individual TCRs with disease status, and machine learning to predict cytomegalovirus infection status. To study patterns of TCR occurrence, a later analysis re-analyzed previously published TCR beta repertoires from 500 to 850 donors and added high-resolution HLA genotyping. The later analysis used no new phenotypic data to find candidate immune exposures, relying instead on TCR beta sequences and their occurrence across donors. An earlier analysis of several hundred of the donors applied high-throughput TCR beta sequencing to assess whether each TCR beta V gene segment acted as functional or pseudogenic. Donor age, sex, ethnicity and CMV serostatus were collected together with the repertoire data. A later genetic analysis used genome-wide SNP genotypes for about 60% of the roughly 700 donors, treating that subset as a discovery cohort. All discovery cohort repertoires had been generated on a single sequencing platform. HLA typing covered class I and class II loci at four-digit resolution. The number of donors typed differed by locus, with roughly 629-640 for A, B, C, DRB1 and DQB1, about 500 for DQA1, under 610 for DPA1, and over 400 for DPB1. Roughly 5 DR-DQ haplotypes were handled as single units for association and clustering, since linkage in the cohort was strong. Across around 400 genotyped donors of the cohort, an average of roughly 250,000 unique TCR beta nucleotide sequences per donor were sequenced, and approximately 17% of those sequences were non-productive. Results and caveats for the whole study, not just this receptor: In vitro tests confirmed that a few of the cytomegalovirus-associated TCR beta chains recognize cytomegalovirus antigens. Cytomegalovirus status was reported to be diagnosed by the classifier with high specificity and sensitivity in both the original and validation cohorts. Compared with equally common non-associated chains, HLA-associated TCR beta chains in a later analysis were more clonally expanded and had lower generation probabilities. The 87-base-pair reads could not distinguish some IMGT-functional V segments, including TRBV6-2 and TRBV6-3, so those segments were excluded. In a later analysis, several top co-occurrence clusters were reported to appear linked to parvovirus B19, influenza, CMV and Epstein-Barr virus. It was suggested by the authors that the approach could potentially be generalized to other disease states and immunological phenotypes. Correlated functional status among segregating V segments might reflect linkage disequilibrium, but an unknown experimental factor could not be ruled out. The presence/absence analyses assumed that sequencing depth was roughly uniform across donors, and that assumption may not be true. Strong co-occurrence of HLA alleles, especially DR and DQ, made assigning TCR associations to individual alleles difficult. Roughly 17 rarely observed V segments, including chromosome 9 orphons, were excluded from the earlier analysis of just under 600 of the donors because counts were too low. A further reported finding was that TCR beta sequences accurately predicted the HLA-A and HLA-B alleles for most subjects in the first cohort. Because HLA typing was unavailable for some donors at each locus, only the typed subset was used in association tests. Immune exposure information for the cohort was limited to CMV serostatus. The sequencing pipeline was judged likely to have produced a cluster of highly shared sequence variants as a technical artifact. Most CMV-associated TCR beta chains appeared to be HLA-restricted in a later analysis, and the HLA associations seemed to be driven largely by CMV exposure. In a later analysis, TCR association rates were found to vary across HLA loci, with the most associated TCRs seen for DRB1 alleles and the fewest for HLA-C alleles. A total of roughly 160 TCR beta chains were listed by the study as associated with cytomegalovirus. A later genetic analysis reported fewer N-insertions in productive TCRs among donors in an Asian-associated ancestry cluster than the roughly 690-donor mean. In a later analysis, some 18,000 TCR beta sequences were associated with specific HLA alleles at a false discovery rate of 0.05. In a later genetic analysis, a missense DCLRE1C variant was associated with V-gene and J-gene trimming of TCR beta chains, and the association was replicated in an independent cohort. Most TCR sequences were seen in very few donors, while some public TCRs were found in many individuals. Broadly in line with IMGT annotations, most TCR beta V segments showed up in productive rearrangements about 87% or about 30% of the time in an earlier analysis of around 550 of the donors. This cohort had only TCR beta chains sequenced, and the lack of alpha or paired-chain data limited which features could be detected.

The cohort was made up of about 610 healthy bone marrow donors. All cohort members were sampled while nominally healthy, although unrecorded immune exposures were likely present. The donor was CMV seronegative and was included in the group of 352 seronegative cohort members. A peripheral blood sample was collected from each donor, and TCR beta sequencing was performed on peripheral blood mononuclear cells. The Qiagen DNeasy Blood Extraction Kit was used to extract genomic DNA from the blood cell samples. This clone was seen only a few times. The target of this receptor is not known. The sample holds no much larger clone one base away, and base qualities are not on file. The library was obtained by the immunoSEQ multiplex PCR assay. For the multiplex PCR, a mixture combining 60 forward primers for TCR Vbeta segments and 13 reverse primers for TCR Jbeta segments was used. A multiplex PCR assay on genomic DNA amplified the CDR3 region of rearranged TCR beta genes. The Illumina HiSeq System was used to sequence the amplified TCR beta libraries as 87-base-pair reads. As for how the authors treated the data: Across the 500 to 850 repertoires, a later analysis counted approximately 75 million unique TCR beta chains, roughly 11 million of which were shared by at least two donors. To remove PCR and sequencing errors, raw reads were error-corrected and collapsed into unique sequences using a nearest-neighbor algorithm that merged closely related sequences. To assign V, D and J gene segments, CDR3 sequences were aligned to IMGT reference sequences. For a sequence to be retained, a match of at least six nucleotides was required to both a V gene segment and a J gene segment. Rearrangements were called productive when the CDR3 lacked stop codons and stayed in frame with V and J; all others were non-productive. CDR3 was defined by IMGT convention, running from the second conserved V-encoded cysteine to the conserved J-encoded phenylalanine. Sequences without an unambiguous match to a single V gene segment were excluded from the earlier analysis of a few hundred of the donors. In an earlier analysis of a few hundred of the donors, V segments were called functional above 56.7% productive rearrangements and were called segregating when the between-donor standard deviation exceeded 5%. A statistical classification framework was built to diagnose cytomegalovirus status from the catalog of TCR beta chain sequences. In a later analysis, V and J genes were assigned by comparing TCR nucleotide sequences against IMGT/GENE-DB human TR gene sequences. The TCRdist pipeline was used in a later analysis to assign CDR3 sequences and most-parsimonious VDJ recombination scenarios. In a later analysis, each TCR beta chain was defined by its CDR3 amino acid sequence together with its V-gene family, and reads without a unique V-gene family were excluded. As a way to deal with suspected cross-contamination and a sequencing artifact, a later analysis dropped approximately 570 nucleotide sequences that were highly shared and had low generation probability. For each public chain, a later analysis derived a clonal expansion index from normalized ranks of inferred template counts within each repertoire. In a later analysis, generation probabilities were computed with a VDJ recombination model fitted to out-of-frame rearrangements, and the resulting probabilities were checked against IGoR. Hypergeometric tests were used in a later analysis to score TCR-TCR, TCR-HLA and TCR-CMV co-occurrence, with a repertoire-size bias correction applied to the TCR pairs. A later analysis estimated false discovery rates by permuting HLA or CMV assignments 20 times. In a later analysis, co-occurring TCRs were grouped with DBSCAN, and TCRdist sequence similarity was added when clustering was performed within HLA-allele-positive subsets. Repertoires with fewer than 30,000 or more than 120,000 public chains, plus five repertoires with anomalous nucleotide sharing, were excluded from co-occurrence clustering. TCRdb took over this immuneACCESS table, retaining in-frame rearrangements with V and J assigned. Such tables are incomplete; in checked studies, under half of the missing clones stem from an unresolved V gene, and the remainder is unexplained. That table supplies the V and J calls and clone size; D and trimming were determined from the DNA. For this sample there are about 140,000 clones; around 77% appear just once. The ten largest clones represent 2% to 2.5% of the sample.

Relative to germline, V is missing 8 bases and J is missing 3 bases, with 9 bases of the junction outside any gene match. Per the germline V gene (reference sequence), LNHNV is the CDR1 and YYDKDF is the CDR2. From the cysteine up to the phenylalanine, the CDR3 has a length of 15 residues. Only the CDR3 part of the read is kept: 45 bases, read in frame from the first base. This clonotype originated in a man aged 25-45 years in good health and CMV-seronegative. The rearrangement combines TRBV15 with TRBJ2-2, and 7 bases in between align with TRBD1. The sequencing input was PBMCs. In nucleotide form, the sequence is TGTGCCACCCGTTACAGGGGCGTTGACACCGGGGAGCTGTTTTTT. Translated, it reads CATRYRGVDTGELFF. Beyond the CDR3, the reference TRBV15 and TRBJ2-2 genes provide the residues; the full variable domain reads: DAMVIQNPRYQVTQFGKPVTLSCSQTLNHNVMYWYQQKSSQAPKLLFHYYDKDFNNEADTPDNFQSRRPNTSFCFLDIRSPGLGDTAMYLCATRYRGVDTGELFFGEGSRLTVL.